This entry concerns a single T cell receptor beta chain. CDR3 length: 14 amino acids. Trimming took 4 bases from V and 9 from J, leaving 19 bases between them. Germline values: CDR1 SGDLS, CDR2 YYNGEE. These data are taken from a study of cytotoxic CD8 clonotypes in ibrutinib-treated CLL. TCRdb keeps only in-frame clones here, not all; method: immunoSEQ multiplex PCR. The table shows some 93,000 clones, with around 80% occurring only once. The sample consisted of PBMCs, taken after 12 months of ibrutinib treatment. The gene calls are TRBV9 and TRBJ2-5; D tentatively fits TRBD1 or TRBD2 (6 bases each). The clonotype comes from a human donor with chronic lymphocytic leukemia. The CDR3 DNA reads as TGTGCCAGCAGCTCCCCGGGGGCGCCGGCCGCCCAGTACTTC. The encoded protein is CASSSPGAPAAQYF.